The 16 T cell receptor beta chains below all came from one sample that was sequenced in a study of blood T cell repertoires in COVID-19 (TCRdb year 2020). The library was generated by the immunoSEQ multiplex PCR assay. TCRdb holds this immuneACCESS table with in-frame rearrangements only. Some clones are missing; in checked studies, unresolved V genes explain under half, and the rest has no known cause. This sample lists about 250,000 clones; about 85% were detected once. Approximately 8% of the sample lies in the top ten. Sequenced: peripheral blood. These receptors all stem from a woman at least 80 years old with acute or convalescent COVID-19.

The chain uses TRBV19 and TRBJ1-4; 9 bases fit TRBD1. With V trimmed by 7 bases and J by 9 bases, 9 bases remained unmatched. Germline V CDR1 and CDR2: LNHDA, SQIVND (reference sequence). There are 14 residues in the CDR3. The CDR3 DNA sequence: TGTGCCAGTAAACCGGGACAGGGAAATCAAAAACTGTTTTTT. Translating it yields CASKPGQGNQKLFF.

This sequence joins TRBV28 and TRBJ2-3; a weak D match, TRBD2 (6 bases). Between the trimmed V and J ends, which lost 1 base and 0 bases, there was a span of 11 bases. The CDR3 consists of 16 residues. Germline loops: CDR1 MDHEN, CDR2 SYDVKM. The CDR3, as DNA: TGTGCCAGCAGTTTATTATGGGGGACTAGCACAGATACGCAGTATTTT. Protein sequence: CASSLLWGTSTDTQYF. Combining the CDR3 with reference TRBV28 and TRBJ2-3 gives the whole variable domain DVKVTQSSRYLVKRTGEKVFLECVQDMDHENMFWYRQDPGLGLRLIYFSYDVKMKEKGDIPEGYSVSREKKERFSLILESASTNQTSMYLCASSLLWGTSTDTQYFGPGTRLTVL.

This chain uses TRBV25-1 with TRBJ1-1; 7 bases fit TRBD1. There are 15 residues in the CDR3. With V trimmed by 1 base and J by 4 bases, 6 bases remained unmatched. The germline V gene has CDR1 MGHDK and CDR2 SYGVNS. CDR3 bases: TGTGCCAGCAGTGAATTCGGAGGGGGCGGCACTGAAGCTTTCTTT. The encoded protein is CASSEFGGGGTEAFF.

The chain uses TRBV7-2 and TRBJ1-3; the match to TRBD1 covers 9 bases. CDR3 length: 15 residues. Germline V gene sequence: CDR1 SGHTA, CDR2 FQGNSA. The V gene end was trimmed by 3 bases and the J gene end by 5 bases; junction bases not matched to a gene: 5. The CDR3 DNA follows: TGTGCCAGCAGCTTTTTGACAGGGGGTAGAAACACCATATATTTT. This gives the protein CASSFLTGGRNTIYF.

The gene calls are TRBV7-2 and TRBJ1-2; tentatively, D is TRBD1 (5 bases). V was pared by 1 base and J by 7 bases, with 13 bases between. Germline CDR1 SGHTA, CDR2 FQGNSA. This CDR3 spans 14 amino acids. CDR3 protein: CASSLGVQGSGYTF. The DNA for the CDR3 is TGTGCCAGCAGCTTAGGCGTCCAGGGTAGTGGCTACACCTTC.

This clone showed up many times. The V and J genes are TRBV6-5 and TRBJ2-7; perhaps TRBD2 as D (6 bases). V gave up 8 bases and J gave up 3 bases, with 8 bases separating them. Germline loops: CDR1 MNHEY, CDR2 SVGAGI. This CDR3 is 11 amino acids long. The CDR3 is CASGLRYEQYF. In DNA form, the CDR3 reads TGTGCCAGCGGACTACGCTACGAGCAGTACTTC.

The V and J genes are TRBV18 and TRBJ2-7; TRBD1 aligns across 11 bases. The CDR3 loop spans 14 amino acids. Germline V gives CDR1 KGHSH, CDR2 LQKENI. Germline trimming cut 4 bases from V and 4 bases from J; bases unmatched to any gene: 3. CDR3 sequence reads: CASSLDRGQYEQYF. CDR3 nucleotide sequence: TGTGCCAGCTCACTGGACAGGGGGCAATACGAGCAGTACTTC.

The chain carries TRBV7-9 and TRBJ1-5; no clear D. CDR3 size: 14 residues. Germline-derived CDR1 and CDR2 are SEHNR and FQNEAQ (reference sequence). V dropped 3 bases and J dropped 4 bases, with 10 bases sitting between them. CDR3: CASSFSSSNQPQHF. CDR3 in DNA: TGTGCCAGCAGCTTTTCTTCGAGTAATCAGCCCCAGCATTTT.

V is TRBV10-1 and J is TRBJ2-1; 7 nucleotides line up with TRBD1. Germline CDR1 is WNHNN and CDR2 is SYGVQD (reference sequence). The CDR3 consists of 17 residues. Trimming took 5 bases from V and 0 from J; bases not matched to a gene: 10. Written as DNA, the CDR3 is TGCGCCAGCAGTAATTCATTCAGGGGGTTCTCCTACAATGAGCAGTTCTTC. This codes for CASSNSFRGFSYNEQFF.

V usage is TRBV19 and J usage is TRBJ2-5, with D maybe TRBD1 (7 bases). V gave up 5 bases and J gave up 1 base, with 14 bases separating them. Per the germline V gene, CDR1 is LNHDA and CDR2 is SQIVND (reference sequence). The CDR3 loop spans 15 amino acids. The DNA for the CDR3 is TGTGCCAGTAGTCCAAGGCAGGGGGGCCAAGAGACCCAGTACTTC. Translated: CASSPRQGGQETQYF.

The CDR3 is CASSPTPTNEKLFF. The CDR3 DNA is TGTGCCAGCAGCCCTACTCCAACTAATGAAAAACTGTTTTTT. The chain joins TRBV7-2 to TRBJ1-4; D gene ambiguous. V was cut by 5 bases and J by 0 bases, with 7 bases left in between. Germline V lookup: CDR1 SGHTA, CDR2 FQGNSA. This CDR3 spans 14 amino acids.

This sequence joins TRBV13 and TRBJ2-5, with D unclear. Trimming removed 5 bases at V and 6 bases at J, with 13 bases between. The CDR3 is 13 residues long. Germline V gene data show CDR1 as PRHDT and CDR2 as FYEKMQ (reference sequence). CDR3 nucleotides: TGTGCCAGCAGCCCTCGAGAGCCCCAGACCCAGTACTTC. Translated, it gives CASSPREPQTQYF.

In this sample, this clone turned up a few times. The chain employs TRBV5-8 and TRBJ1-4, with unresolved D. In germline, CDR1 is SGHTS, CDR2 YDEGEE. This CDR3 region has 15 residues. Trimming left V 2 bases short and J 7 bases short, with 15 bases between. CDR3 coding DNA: TGTGCCAGCAGCTTTCGGGGATTACCGGGTGAAAAACTGTTTTTT. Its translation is CASSFRGLPGEKLFF.

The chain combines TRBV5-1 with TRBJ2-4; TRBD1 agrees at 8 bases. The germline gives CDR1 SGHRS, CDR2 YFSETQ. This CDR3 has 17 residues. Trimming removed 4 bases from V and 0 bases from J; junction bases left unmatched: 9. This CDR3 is CASSDDRGQAAKNIQYF. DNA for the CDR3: TGCGCCAGCAGCGATGACAGGGGTCAAGCAGCCAAAAACATTCAGTACTTC. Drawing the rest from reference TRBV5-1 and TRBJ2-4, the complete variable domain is KAGVTQTPRYLIKTRGQQVTLSCSPISGHRSVSWYQQTPGQGLQFLFEYFSETQRNKGNFPGRFSGRQFSNSRSEMNVSTLELGDSALYLCASSDDRGQAAKNIQYFGAGTRLSVL.

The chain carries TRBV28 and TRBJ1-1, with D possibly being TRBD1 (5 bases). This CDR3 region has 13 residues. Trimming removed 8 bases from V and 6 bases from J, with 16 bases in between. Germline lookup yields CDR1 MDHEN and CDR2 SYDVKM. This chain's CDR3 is CASPTRGVSEAFF. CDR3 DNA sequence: TGTGCCAGCCCCACCCGGGGGGTTTCTGAAGCTTTCTTT.

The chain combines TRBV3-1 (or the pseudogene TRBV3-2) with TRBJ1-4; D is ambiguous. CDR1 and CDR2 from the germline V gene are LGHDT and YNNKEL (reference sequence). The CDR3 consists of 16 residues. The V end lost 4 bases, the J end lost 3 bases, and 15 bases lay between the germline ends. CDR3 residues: CASSRRGFGANEKLFF. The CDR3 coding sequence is TGTGCCAGCAGCCGGCGGGGTTTTGGGGCTAATGAAAAACTGTTTTTT.